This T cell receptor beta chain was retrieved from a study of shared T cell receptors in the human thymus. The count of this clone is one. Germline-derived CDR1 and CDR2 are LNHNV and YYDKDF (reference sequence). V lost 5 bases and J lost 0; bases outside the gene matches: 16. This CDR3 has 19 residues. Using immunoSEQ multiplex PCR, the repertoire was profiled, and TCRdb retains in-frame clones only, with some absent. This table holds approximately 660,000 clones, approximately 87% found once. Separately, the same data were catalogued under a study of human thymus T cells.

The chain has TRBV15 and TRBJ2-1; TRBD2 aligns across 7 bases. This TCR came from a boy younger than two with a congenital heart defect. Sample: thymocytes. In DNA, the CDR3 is TGTGCCACCAGCCCCCGGACTAGTAGGAAAAAGAGCTCCTACAATGAGCAGTTCTTC. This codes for CATSPRTSRKKSSYNEQFF.